This T cell receptor beta chain appears in the sequencing data of a study of response to subunit inactivated influenza vaccine. Notes on the study in general: Few additional T cells are recruited per seasonal influenza vaccination, authors suggested.

As for this clonotype: Its antigen is not identified.

TCRdb reanalysed the RT-PCR reads using MiXCR and keeps one entry per CDR3 protein. Here the sample spans hundreds of thousands of distinct CDR3 sequences, approximately 14% being singletons. This CDR3 comprises 14 residues. Trimming removed 1 base from V and 8 bases from J, with 14 bases in between. The V and J genes are TRBV12-3 or TRBV12-4 and TRBJ1-2, with a possible D match to TRBD1 (6 bases). The receptor was isolated from a man over 45 who received an inactivated influenza vaccine. The sequencing used PBMCs from blood, collected 11 to 12 days after vaccination. CDR3 nucleotides: TGTGCCAGCAGTTTAGGGGACACGGGCGTAGGCTACACCTTC. This sequence encodes CASSLGDTGVGYTF.